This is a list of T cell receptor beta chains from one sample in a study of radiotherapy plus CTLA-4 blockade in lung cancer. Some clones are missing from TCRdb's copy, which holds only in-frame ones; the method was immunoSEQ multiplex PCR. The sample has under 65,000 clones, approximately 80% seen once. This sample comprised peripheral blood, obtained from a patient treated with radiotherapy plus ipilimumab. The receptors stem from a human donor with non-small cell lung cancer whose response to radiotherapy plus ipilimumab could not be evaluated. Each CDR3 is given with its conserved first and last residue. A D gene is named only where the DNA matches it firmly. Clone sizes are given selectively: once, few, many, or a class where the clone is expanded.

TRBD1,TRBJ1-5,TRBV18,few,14,CASSPRAGGQPQHF,TGTGCCAGCTCACCGCGGGCAGGGGGTCAGCCCCAGCATTTT
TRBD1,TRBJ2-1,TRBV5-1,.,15,CASSLDTGGVYEQFF,TGCGCCAGCAGCTTGGATACAGGGGGCGTTTATGAGCAGTTCTTC
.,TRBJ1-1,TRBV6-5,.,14,CASSEDNLGTEAFF,TGTGCCAGCAGTGAGGACAATTTAGGGACTGAAGCTTTCTTT
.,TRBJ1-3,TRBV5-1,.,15,CASSLVPGEGNTIYF,TGCGCCAGCAGCTTGGTGCCCGGAGAGGGAAACACCATATATTTT
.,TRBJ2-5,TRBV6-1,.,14,CASTPPGKQETQYF,TGTGCCAGCACCCCTCCCGGGAAACAAGAGACCCAGTACTTC
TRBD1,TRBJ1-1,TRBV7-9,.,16,CASSRGDRVAFTEAFF,TGTGCCAGCAGCCGTGGGGACAGGGTGGCATTCACTGAAGCTTTCTTT
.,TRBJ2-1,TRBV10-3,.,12,CAISDRRNEQFF,TGTGCCATCAGTGATAGGAGGAATGAGCAGTTCTTC
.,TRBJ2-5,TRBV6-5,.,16,CASSYPDSRGKETQYF,TGTGCCAGCAGTTACCCTGACAGCAGGGGCAAGGAGACCCAGTACTTC
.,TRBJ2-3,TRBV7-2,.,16,CASSLTWSDGTDTQYF,TGTGCCAGCAGCTTAACCTGGAGCGATGGCACAGATACGCAGTATTTT
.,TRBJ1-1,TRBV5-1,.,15,CASSSNYAVNTEAFF,TGCGCCAGCAGCTCGAACTACGCTGTGAACACTGAAGCTTTCTTT
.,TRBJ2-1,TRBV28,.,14,CATTGRTDYNEQFF,TGTGCCACCACGGGGAGGACCGACTACAATGAGCAGTTCTTC
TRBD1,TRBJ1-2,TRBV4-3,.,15,CASSQDRDRGLGYTF,TGCGCCAGCAGCCAAGATCGGGACAGGGGGCTTGGCTACACCTTC
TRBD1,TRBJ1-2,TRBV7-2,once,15,CASSGTASKHYGYTF,TGTGCCAGCAGCGGGACAGCCTCTAAGCACTATGGCTACACCTTC
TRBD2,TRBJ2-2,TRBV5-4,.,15,CASTPGLANTGELFF,TGTGCCAGTACACCGGGACTAGCGAACACCGGGGAGCTGTTTTTT
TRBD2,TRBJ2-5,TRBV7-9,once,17,CASSLKVASGLQETQYF,TGTGCCAGCAGCTTAAAGGTGGCTAGCGGGCTCCAAGAGACCCAGTACTTC
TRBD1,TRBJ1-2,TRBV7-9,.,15,CASSLGAGGVYGYTF,TGTGCCAGCAGCTTAGGGGCAGGGGGAGTCTATGGCTACACCTTC
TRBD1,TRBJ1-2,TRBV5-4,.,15,CASSFPGQRNYGYTF,TGTGCCAGCAGCTTCCCGGGACAGAGAAACTATGGCTACACCTTC